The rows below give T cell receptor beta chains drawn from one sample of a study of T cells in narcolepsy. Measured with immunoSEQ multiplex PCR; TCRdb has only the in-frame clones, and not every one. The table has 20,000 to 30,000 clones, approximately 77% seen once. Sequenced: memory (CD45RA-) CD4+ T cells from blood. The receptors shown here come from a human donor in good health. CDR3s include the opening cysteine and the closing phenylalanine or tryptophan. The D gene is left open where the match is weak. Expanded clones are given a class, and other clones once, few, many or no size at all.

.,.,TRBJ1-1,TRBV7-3,CASSLDRWRPHTEAFF,TGTGCCAGCAGCTTAGATCGCTGGCGACCCCACACTGAAGCTTTCTTT
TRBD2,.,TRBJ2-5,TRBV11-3,CASSQAGGSLETQYF,TGTGCCAGCAGCCAAGCGGGAGGGTCCTTAGAGACCCAGTACTTC
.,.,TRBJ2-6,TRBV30,CAWSTGTGANVLTF,TGTGCCTGGAGTACAGGGACTGGGGCCAACGTCCTGACTTTC
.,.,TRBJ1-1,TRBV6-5,CASSGRGAGNTEAFF,TGTGCCAGCAGCGGGCGGGGGGCCGGTAACACTGAAGCTTTCTTT
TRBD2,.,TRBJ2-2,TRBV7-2,CASRDPGGLPGELFF,TGTGCCAGCAGAGACCCGGGGGGGTTGCCCGGGGAGCTGTTTTTT
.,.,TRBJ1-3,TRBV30,CAWSVDGLRANTIYF,TGTGCCTGGAGTGTAGATGGGCTAAGGGCAAACACCATATATTTT
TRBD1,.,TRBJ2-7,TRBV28,CASNPGTVAAEQYF,TGTGCCAGCAACCCTGGGACAGTCGCAGCCGAGCAGTACTTC
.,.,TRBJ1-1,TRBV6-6,CASRRGRTNTEAFF,TGTGCCAGCAGGAGGGGACGGACGAACACTGAAGCTTTCTTT
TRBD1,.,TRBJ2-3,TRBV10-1,CATIEGASSTDTQYF,TGCGCCACTATAGAGGGGGCTTCTAGCACAGATACGCAGTATTTT
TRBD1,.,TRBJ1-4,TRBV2,CASSADRGKGEKLFF,TGTGCCAGCAGCGCCGACAGGGGGAAAGGGGAAAAACTGTTTTTT
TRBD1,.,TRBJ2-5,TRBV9,CASSAGQGYGETQYF,TGTGCCAGCAGCGCGGGACAGGGGTATGGTGAGACCCAGTACTTC
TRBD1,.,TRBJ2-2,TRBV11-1,CASTQGRTGSTGELFF,TGTGCCAGCACCCAGGGAAGGACAGGGTCCACCGGGGAGCTGTTTTTT
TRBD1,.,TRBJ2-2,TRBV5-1,CASSPAPGQGLDGELFF,TGCGCCAGCAGCCCGGCGCCGGGACAGGGGTTGGACGGGGAGCTGTTTTTT
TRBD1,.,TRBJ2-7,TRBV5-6,CASSLRGLSTYEQYF,TGTGCCAGCAGCTTGAGGGGGCTCTCTACCTACGAGCAGTACTTC
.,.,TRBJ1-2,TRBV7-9,CASSLESWPRVGYTF,TGTGCCAGCAGCTTAGAAAGTTGGCCGCGGGTTGGCTACACCTTC
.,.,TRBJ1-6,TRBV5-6,CASSFNRPESPLHF,TGTGCCAGCAGCTTCAACCGCCCCGAATCACCCCTCCACTTT
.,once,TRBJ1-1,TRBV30,CAWRAPTGLNTEAFF,TGTGCCTGGAGGGCCCCGACAGGTCTCAACACTGAAGCTTTCTTT
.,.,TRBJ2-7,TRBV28,CASRDPGVGKTYEQYF,TGTGCCAGCAGGGATCCGGGGGTCGGCAAGACCTACGAGCAGTACTTC
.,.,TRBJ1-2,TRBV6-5,CASSESGHYGYTF,TGTGCCAGCAGTGAATCGGGACACTATGGCTACACCTTC
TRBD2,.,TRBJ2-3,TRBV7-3,CASSSVSGGITDTQYF,TGTGCCAGCAGCTCCGTTAGCGGGGGGATAACAGATACGCAGTATTTT
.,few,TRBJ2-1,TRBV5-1,CASSLIRSSAASSYNEQFF,TGCGCCAGCAGCTTGATTCGTTCCTCGGCCGCGAGCTCCTACAATGAGCAGTTCTTC
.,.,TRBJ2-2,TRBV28,CASSSPPGTGELFF,TGTGCCAGCAGTTCTCCTCCCGGCACCGGGGAGCTGTTTTTT
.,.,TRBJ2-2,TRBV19,CASSITGDTGELFF,TGTGCCAGTAGTATTACGGGGGACACCGGGGAGCTGTTTTTT
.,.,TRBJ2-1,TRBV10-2,CASSEIVNSYNEQFF,TGCGCCAGCAGTGAGATAGTGAACTCCTACAATGAGCAGTTCTTC
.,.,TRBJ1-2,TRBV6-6,CASSPGQTYGYTF,TGTGCCAGCAGTCCTGGACAGACCTATGGCTACACCTTC
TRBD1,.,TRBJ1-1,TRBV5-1,CASSLETGVEAFF,TGCGCCAGCAGCTTGGAGACAGGGGTTGAAGCTTTCTTT
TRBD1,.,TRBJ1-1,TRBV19,CASSIRGQGNTEAFF,TGTGCCAGTAGTATACGGGGACAGGGGAACACTGAAGCTTTCTTT
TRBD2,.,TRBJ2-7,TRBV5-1,CASRLTSGGSLYEQYF,TGCGCCAGCAGACTTACTAGCGGGGGATCTCTTTACGAGCAGTACTTC
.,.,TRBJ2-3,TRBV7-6,CASSLEEGTTDTQYF,TGTGCCAGCAGCTTAGAAGAGGGCACCACAGATACGCAGTATTTT
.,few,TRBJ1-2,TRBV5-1,CASSLPGPGYTF,TGCGCCAGCAGCCTTCCAGGGCCTGGCTACACCTTC
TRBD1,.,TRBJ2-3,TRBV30,CALDRARRTDTQYF,TGTGCCCTTGACAGGGCCCGCAGGACAGATACGCAGTATTTT
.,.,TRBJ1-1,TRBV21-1,CASSKALACTEAFF,TGTGCCAGCAGCAAAGCCTTAGCGTGCACTGAAGCTTTCTTT
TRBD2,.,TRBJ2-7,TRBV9,CASSPRGRGEQYF,TGTGCCAGCAGCCCCCGGGGGAGGGGCGAGCAGTACTTC
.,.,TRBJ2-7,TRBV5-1,CASSLYGSSYEQYF,TGCGCCAGCAGCTTGTACGGAAGCTCCTACGAGCAGTACTTC
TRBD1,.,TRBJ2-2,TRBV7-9,CASSPRGTGGDTGELFF,TGTGCCAGCAGCCCACGGGGGACAGGGGGCGACACCGGGGAGCTGTTTTTT
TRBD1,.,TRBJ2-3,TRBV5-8,CASSPGTGVTDTQYF,TGTGCCAGCAGCCCCGGGACAGGGGTCACAGATACGCAGTATTTT
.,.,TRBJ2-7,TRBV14,CASSQDSVYEQYF,TGTGCCAGCAGCCAAGACAGCGTATACGAGCAGTACTTC
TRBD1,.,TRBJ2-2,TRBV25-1,CASSEPPGQDTGELFF,TGTGCCAGCAGTGAACCTCCGGGACAGGACACCGGGGAGCTGTTTTTT
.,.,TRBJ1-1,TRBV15,CATSSQVGAEAFF,TGTGCCACCAGCAGTCAAGTAGGGGCTGAAGCTTTCTTT
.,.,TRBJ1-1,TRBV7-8,CASSFAPMNTEAFF,TGTGCCAGCAGCTTCGCCCCGATGAACACTGAAGCTTTCTTT
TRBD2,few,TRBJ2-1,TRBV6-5,CASTGSSGGEQFF,TGTGCCAGCACCGGGTCTAGCGGGGGGGAGCAGTTCTTC
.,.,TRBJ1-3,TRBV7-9,CASSFGGNTIYF,TGTGCCAGCAGCTTCGGCGGAAACACCATATATTTT